This TCR beta chain was obtained from a study of cytomegalovirus exposure and HLA in healthy donors. This PCR relied on a set of 60 Vbeta primers and 13 Jbeta primers. Only in-frame clones appear in the TCRdb table, and some are missing; sequencing was by immunoSEQ multiplex PCR. This table holds around 110,000 clones, around 69% found once. CDR1 is SGHNT and CDR2 is YYREEE in the germline V gene (reference sequence). Trimming shortened V by 1 base and J by 11 bases, and 15 bases separated the two germline ends. This CDR3 spans 13 amino acids. This rearrangement joins TRBV5-4 to TRBJ2-5, with D possibly matching TRBD1 (6 bases). This receptor was identified in a man aged 18 to 29 in good health and CMV-seronegative. The specimen was PBMCs. The chain's CDR3 is CASSLQGPGEQYF. The CDR3 DNA reads as TGTGCCAGCAGCTTGCAGGGGCCAGGGGAGCAGTACTTC.